This T cell receptor beta chain was found in a study of blood T cell repertoires in COVID-19. Study information: T cells, B-cell-depleted T cells, or PBMCs provided the cDNA or gDNA that served as material.

Participant ages covered roughly 18 to 89 years across 20 to 30 US areas. Each participant's cohort was designated according to participant-reported clinical history. Per the original data handling: Amplification with reference gene primers provided the estimates of nucleated cell counts. This table comes from immunoSEQ multiplex PCR, and its TCRdb copy is limited to in-frame clones, with some not included. That table is the source of V, J and clone size, and D and trimming were worked out from the DNA. The sample yields about 320,000 clones, 75% to 90% seen once. The sequenced sample consisted of PBMCs or T cells enriched from blood (not recorded which). This TCR came from a man between 25 and 39 years old who had recovered from COVID-19.

The CDR3 loop reads CASSLDRGYNQPQHF. The CDR3 nucleotides read TGTGCCAGCTCACTGGACAGGGGCTACAATCAGCCCCAGCATTTT. V is TRBV18 and J is TRBJ1-5; 9 bases match TRBD1. This CDR3 spans 15 amino acids. Per germline, CDR1 KGHSH and CDR2 LQKENI. Trimming took 4 bases from V and 3 from J; bases not matched to a gene: 4.